This TCR beta chain was sequenced during a study of metastatic and nonmetastatic thyroid tumors. Background on the study: Blood and tumor or nodule tissue repertoires from malignant and benign thyroid patients were compared.

Study-wide results and limits: For both blood and tumor, malignant thyroid tumors reportedly showed significantly higher TCR beta diversity than benign nodules did.

The V gene's germline CDR1 is MGHDK and CDR2 SYGVNS. V was trimmed by 1 base and J by 6 bases, leaving 12 bases between them. The CDR3 extends over 15 amino acids. Ahead of thyroid surgery, no patient had received treatment of any kind. Source study methods: Clinicopathological groups differed in CDR3, with these differences serving to build a distant-metastasis classifier for papillary thyroid cancer. TCRdb reprocessed the PCR reads via MiXCR. None of the V and J calls come from the authors' own analysis; TCRdb made them. The profile shows around 59,000 clones, 15% to 20% of them singletons. This clone was recorded many times. Its specificity is unknown.

Sample: blood. The J gene is TRBJ2-2, the V gene TRBV25-1; weak D call: TRBD1 (6 bases). This sequence originates from a male donor with papillary thyroid cancer or a benign thyroid nodule (not recorded which). Some clones in this sample may be carry-over from other donors' samples. Written as DNA, the CDR3 is TGTGCCAGCAGTGAATCGCAAAGGGGGTCCGGGGAGCTGTTTTTT. It codes for CASSESQRGSGELFF.